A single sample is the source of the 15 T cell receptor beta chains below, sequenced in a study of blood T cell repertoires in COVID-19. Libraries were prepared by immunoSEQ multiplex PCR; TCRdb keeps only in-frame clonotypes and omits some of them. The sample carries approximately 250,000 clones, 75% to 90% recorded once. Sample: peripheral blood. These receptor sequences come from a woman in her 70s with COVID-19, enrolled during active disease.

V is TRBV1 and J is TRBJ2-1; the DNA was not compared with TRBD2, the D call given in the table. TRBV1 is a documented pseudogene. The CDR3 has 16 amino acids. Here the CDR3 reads CTSSHDSGGGDNEQFF. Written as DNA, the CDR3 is TGCACCAGCAGCCATGATAGCGGGGGGGGCGACAATGAGCAGTTCTTC.

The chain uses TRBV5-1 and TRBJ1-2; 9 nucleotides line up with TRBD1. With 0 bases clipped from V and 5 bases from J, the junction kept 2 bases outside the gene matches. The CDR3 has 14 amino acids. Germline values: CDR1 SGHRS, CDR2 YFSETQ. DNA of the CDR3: TGCGCCAGCAGCTTGGGGACAGGGGCTTATGGCTACACCTTC. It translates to CASSLGTGAYGYTF.

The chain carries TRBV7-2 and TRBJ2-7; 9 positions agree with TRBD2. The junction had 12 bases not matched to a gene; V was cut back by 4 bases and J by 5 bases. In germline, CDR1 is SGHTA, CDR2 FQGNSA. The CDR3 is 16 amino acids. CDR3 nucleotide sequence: TGTGCCAGCAGCTACCGGGGGCGAGCGGGGGGCCACGAGCAGTACTTC. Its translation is CASSYRGRAGGHEQYF. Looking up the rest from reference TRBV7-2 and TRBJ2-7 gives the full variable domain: GAGVSQSPSNKVTEKGKDVELRCDPISGHTALYWYRQSLGQGLEFLIYFQGNSAPDKSGLPSDRFSAERTGGSVSTLTIQRTQQEDSAVYLCASSYRGRAGGHEQYFGPGTRLTVT.

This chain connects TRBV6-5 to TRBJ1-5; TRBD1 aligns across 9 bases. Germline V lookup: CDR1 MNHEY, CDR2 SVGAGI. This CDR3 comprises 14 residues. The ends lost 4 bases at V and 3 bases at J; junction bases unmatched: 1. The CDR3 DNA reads TGTGCCAGCAGTTGGGACAGGGACAATCAGCCCCAGCATTTT. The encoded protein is CASSWDRDNQPQHF.

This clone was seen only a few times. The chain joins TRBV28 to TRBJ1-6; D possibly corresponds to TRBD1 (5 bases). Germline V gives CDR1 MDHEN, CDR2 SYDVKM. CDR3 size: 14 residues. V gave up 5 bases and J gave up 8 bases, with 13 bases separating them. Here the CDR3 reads CASSITGKYSPLHF. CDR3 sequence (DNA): TGTGCCAGCAGTATTACAGGAAAGTATTCACCCCTCCACTTT. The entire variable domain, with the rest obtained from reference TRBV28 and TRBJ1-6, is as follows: DVKVTQSSRYLVKRTGEKVFLECVQDMDHENMFWYRQDPGLGLRLIYFSYDVKMKEKGDIPEGYSVSREKKERFSLILESASTNQTSMYLCASSITGKYSPLHFGNGTRLTVT.

The CDR3, as DNA: TGTGCCAGACCTGGGACACGCTATAATTCACCCCTCCACTTT. Encoded protein: CARPGTRYNSPLHF. The chain employs TRBV19 and TRBJ1-6; maybe TRBD1 (6 bases). CDR1 is LNHDA, CDR2 SQIVND, per germline (reference sequence). The length of the CDR3 is 14 residues. V was cut by 9 bases and J by 3 bases, with 12 bases left in between.

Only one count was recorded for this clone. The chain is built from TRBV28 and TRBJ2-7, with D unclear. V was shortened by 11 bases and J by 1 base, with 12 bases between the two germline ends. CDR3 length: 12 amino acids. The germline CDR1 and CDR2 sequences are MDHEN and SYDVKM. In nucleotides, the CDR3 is TGTGCCTATGGCGGCGGATCCTACGAGCAGTACTTC. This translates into CAYGGGSYEQYF.

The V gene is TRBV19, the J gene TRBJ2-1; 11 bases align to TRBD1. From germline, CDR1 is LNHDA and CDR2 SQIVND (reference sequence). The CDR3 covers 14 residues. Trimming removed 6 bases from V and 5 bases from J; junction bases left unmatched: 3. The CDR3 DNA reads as TGTGCCAGTAGGCGGGACAGGGGGGACAATGAGCAGTTCTTC. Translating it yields CASRRDRGDNEQFF.

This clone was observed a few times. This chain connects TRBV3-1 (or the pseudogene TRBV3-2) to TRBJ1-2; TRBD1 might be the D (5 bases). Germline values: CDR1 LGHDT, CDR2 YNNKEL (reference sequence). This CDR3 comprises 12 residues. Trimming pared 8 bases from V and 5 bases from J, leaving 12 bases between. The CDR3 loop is CASGGGMYGYTF. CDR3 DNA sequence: TGTGCCAGCGGCGGGGGGATGTATGGCTACACCTTC.

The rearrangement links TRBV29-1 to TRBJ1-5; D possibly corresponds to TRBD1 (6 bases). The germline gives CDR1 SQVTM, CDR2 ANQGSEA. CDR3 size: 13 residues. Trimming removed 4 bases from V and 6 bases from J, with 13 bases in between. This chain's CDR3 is CSVVTGGAQPQHF. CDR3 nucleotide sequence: TGCAGCGTTGTTACGGGGGGGGCTCAGCCCCAGCATTTT.

The CDR3 reads CASSAQNPGTEAFF. The CDR3 DNA reads as TGCGCCAGCAGCGCCCAGAATCCAGGGACTGAAGCTTTCTTT. V is TRBV5-1 and J is TRBJ1-1; perhaps TRBD1 as D (5 bases). Germline loops: CDR1 SGHRS, CDR2 YFSETQ. CDR3 length: 14 amino acids. Trimming left V 4 bases short and J 5 bases short, with 15 bases between.

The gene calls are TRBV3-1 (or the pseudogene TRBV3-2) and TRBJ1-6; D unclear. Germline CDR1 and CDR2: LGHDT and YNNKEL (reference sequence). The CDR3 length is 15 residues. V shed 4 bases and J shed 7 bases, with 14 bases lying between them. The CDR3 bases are TGTGCCAGCAGCCTAGGACTGACGAGGAATTCACCCCTCCACTTT. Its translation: CASSLGLTRNSPLHF.

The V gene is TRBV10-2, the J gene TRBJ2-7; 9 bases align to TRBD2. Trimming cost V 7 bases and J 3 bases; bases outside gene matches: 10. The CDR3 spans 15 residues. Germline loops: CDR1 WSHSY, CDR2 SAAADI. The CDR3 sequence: CASILAGAAYYEQYF. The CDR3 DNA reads TGCGCCAGCATCTTAGCGGGGGCCGCCTACTACGAGCAGTACTTC.

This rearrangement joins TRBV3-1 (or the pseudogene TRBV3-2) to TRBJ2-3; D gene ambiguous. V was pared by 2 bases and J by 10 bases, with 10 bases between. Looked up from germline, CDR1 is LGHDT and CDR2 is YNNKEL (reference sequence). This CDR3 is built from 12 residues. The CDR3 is CASSQISGAQYF. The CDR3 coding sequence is TGTGCCAGCAGCCAAATATCCGGTGCGCAGTATTTT.

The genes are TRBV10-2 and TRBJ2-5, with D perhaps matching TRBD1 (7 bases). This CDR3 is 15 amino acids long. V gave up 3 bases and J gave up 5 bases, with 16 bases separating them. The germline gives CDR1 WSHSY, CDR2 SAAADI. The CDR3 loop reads CASSDGGGGGETQYF. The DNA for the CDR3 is TGCGCCAGCAGTGATGGAGGGGGCGGAGGGGAGACCCAGTACTTC.